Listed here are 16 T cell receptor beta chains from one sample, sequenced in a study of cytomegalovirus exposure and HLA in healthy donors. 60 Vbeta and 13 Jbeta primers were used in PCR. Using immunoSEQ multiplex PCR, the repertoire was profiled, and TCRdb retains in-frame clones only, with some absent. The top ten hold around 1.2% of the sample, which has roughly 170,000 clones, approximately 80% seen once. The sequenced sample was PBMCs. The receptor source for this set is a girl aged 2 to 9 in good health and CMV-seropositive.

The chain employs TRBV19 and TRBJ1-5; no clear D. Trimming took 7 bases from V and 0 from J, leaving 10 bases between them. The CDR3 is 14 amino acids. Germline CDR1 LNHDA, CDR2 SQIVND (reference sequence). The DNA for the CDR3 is TGTGCCAGTAAGGGCGGGCCTAGCAATCAGCCCCAGCATTTT. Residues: CASKGGPSNQPQHF. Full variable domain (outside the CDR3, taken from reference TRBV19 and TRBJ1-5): DGGITQSPKYLFRKEGQNVTLSCEQNLNHDAMYWYRQDPGQGLRLIYYSQIVNDFQKGDIAEGYSVSREKKESFPLTVTSAQKNPTAFYLCASKGGPSNQPQHFGDGTRLSIL.

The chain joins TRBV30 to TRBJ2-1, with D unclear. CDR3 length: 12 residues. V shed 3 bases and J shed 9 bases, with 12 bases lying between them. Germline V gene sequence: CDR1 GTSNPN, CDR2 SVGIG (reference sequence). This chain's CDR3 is CAWSRLNSEQFF. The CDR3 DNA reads TGTGCCTGGAGCCGTTTGAACTCTGAGCAGTTCTTC.

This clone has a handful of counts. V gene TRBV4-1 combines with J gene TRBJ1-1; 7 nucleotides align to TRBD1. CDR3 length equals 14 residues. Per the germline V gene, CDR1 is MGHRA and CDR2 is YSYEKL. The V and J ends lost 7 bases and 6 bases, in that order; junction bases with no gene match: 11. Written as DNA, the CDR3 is TGCGCCAGCACACGACAGGGTACCTCGGCTGAAGCTTTCTTT. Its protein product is CASTRQGTSAEAFF.

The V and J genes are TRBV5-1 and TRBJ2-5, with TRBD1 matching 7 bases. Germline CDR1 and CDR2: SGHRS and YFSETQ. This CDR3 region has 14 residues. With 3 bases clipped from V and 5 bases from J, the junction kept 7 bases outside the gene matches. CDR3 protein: CASSSATGRETQYF. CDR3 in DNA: TGCGCCAGCAGCTCAGCGACAGGGCGGGAGACCCAGTACTTC.

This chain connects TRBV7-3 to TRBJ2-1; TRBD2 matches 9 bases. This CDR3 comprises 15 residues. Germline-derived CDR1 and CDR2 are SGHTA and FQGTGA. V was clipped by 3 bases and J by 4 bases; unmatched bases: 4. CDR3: CASSFLAGTYNEQFF. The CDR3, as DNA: TGTGCCAGCAGCTTCCTAGCGGGGACTTACAATGAGCAGTTCTTC.

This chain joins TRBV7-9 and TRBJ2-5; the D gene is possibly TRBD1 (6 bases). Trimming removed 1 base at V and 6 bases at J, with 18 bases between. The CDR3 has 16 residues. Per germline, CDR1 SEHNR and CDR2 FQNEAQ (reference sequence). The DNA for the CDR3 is TGTGCCAGCAGCTTAGTATTTTTGGGGGCCGAGAAGACCCAGTACTTC. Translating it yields CASSLVFLGAEKTQYF.

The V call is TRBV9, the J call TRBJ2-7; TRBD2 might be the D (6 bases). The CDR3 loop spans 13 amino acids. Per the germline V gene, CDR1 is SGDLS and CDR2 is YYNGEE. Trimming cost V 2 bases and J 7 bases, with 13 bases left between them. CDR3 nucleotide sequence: TGTGCCAGCAGCGTTTTAGCGGCTTCTGAGCAGTACTTC. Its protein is CASSVLAASEQYF. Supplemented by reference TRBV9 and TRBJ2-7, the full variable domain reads DSGVTQTPKHLITATGQRVTLRCSPRSGDLSVYWYQQSLDQGLQFLIQYYNGEERAKGNILERFSAQQFPDLHSELNLSSLELGDSALYFCASSVLAASEQYFGPGTRLTVT.

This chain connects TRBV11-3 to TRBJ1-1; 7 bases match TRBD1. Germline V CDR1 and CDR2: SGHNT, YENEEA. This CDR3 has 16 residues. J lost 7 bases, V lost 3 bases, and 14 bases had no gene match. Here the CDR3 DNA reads TGTGCCAGCAGCTTCTCACCCTGGACAGGCTCGAGTGAAGCTTTCTTT. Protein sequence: CASSFSPWTGSSEAFF. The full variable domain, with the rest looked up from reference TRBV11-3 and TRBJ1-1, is EAGVVQSPRYKIIEKKQPVAFWCNPISGHNTLYWYLQNLGQGPELLIRYENEEAVDDSQLPKDRFSAERLKGVDSTLKIQPAELGDSAVYLCASSFSPWTGSSEAFFGQGTRLTVV.

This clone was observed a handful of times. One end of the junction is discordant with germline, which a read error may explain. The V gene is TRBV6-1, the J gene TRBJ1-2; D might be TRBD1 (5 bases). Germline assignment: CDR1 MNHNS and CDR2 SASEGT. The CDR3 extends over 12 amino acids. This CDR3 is CASREGGAGYTF. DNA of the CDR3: TGTGCCAGCAGGGAAGGTGGGGCGGGCTACACCTTC.

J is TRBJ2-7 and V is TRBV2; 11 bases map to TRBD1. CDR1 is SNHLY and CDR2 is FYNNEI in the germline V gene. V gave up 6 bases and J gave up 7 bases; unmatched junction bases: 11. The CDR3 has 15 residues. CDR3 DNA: TGTGCCAGCAGCGGGACAGGGGGTACCACGGGTGAGCAGTACTTC. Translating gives CASSGTGGTTGEQYF.

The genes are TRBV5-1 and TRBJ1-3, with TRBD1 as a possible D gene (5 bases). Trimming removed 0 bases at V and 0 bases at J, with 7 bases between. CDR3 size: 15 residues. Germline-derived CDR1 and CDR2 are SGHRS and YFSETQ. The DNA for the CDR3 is TGCGCCAGCAGCTTGGACAGGTCCTCTGGAAACACCATATATTTT. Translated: CASSLDRSSGNTIYF.

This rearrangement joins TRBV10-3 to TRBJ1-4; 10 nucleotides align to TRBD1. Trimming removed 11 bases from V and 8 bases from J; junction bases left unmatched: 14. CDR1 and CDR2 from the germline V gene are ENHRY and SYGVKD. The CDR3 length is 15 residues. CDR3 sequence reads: CAAGFDRGQQEKLFF. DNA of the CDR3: TGTGCCGCCGGGTTCGACAGGGGGCAGCAGGAAAAACTGTTTTTT.

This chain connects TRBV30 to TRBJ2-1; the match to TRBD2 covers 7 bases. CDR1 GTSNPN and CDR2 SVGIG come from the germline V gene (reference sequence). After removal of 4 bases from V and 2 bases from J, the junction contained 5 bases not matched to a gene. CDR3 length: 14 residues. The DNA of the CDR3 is TGTGCCTGGAATGCGGGAGAGACCTACAATGAGCAGTTCTTC. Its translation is CAWNAGETYNEQFF.

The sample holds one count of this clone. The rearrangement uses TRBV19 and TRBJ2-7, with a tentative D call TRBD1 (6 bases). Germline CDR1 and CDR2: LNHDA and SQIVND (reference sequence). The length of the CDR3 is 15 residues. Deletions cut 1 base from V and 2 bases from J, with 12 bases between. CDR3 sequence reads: CASSIVPDRAYEQYF. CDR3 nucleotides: TGTGCCAGTAGTATAGTTCCGGACAGAGCCTACGAGCAGTACTTC.

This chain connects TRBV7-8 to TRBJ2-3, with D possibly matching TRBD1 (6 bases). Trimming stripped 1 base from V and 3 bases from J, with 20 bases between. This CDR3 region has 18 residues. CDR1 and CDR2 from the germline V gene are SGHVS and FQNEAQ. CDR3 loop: CASSLVIVWGRRTDTQYF. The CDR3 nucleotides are TGTGCCAGCAGCTTAGTGATCGTCTGGGGGCGAAGGACAGATACGCAGTATTTT.

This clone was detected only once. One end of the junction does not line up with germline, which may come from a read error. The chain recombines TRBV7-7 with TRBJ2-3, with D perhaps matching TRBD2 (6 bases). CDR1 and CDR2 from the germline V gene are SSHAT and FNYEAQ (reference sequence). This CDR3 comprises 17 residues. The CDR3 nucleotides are TGTGCTAGCAGCTTGGGCCCCCGCGGAGGGTATGAAGATACGCAGTATTTT. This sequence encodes CASSLGPRGGYEDTQYF.